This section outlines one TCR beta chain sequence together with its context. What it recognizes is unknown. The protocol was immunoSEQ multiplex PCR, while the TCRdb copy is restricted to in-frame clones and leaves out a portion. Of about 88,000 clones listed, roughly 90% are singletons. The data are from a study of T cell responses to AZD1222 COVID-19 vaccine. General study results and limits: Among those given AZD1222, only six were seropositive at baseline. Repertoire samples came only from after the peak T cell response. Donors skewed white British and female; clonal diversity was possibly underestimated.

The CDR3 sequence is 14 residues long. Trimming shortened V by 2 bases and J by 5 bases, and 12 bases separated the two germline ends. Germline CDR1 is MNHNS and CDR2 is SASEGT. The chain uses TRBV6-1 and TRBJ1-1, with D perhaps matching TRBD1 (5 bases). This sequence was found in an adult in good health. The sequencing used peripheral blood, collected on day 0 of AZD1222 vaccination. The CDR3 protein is CASSEYPGGTEAFF. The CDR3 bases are TGTGCCAGCAGTGAATACCCGGGGGGGACTGAAGCTTTCTTT.